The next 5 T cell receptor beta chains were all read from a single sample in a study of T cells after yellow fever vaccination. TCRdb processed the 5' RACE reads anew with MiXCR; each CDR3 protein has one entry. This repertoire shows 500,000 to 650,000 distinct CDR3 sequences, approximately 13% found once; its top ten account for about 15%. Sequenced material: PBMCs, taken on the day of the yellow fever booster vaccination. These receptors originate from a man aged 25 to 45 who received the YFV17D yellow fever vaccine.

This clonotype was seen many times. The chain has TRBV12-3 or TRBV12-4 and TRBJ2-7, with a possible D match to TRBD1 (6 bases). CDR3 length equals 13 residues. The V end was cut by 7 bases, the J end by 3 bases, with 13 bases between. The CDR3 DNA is TGTGCCAGCAAACAGGGCGCCAACTACGAGCAGTACTTC. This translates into CASKQGANYEQYF.

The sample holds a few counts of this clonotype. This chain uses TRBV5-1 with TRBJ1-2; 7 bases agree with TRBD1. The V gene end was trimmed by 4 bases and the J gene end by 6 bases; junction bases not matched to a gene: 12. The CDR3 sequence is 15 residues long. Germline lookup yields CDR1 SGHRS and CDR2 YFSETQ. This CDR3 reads CASSGQLAGTDGYTF. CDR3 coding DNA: TGCGCCAGCAGCGGACAACTGGCCGGGACAGATGGCTACACCTTC.

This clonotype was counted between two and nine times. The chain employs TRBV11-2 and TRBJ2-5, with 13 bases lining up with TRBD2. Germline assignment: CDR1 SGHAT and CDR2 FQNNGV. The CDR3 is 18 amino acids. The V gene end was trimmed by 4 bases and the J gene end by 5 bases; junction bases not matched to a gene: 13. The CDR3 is CASSSEGLAGVGGETQYF. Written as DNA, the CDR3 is TGTGCCAGCAGCTCCGAAGGACTAGCGGGAGTGGGAGGGGAGACCCAGTACTTC.

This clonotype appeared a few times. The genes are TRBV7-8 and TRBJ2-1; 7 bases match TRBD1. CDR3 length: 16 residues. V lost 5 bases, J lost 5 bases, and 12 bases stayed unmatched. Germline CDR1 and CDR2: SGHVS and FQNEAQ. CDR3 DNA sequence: TGTGCCAGCAGCCCACGACCGGGACAGTTAAACAATGAGCAGTTCTTC. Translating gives CASSPRPGQLNNEQFF.

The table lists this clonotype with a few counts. CDR3: CASSPGPSLAAGELFF. In nucleotides, the CDR3 is TGTGCCAGCAGTCCCGGGCCTTCGCTGGCCGCCGGGGAGCTGTTTTTT. The rearrangement links TRBV6-1 to TRBJ2-2; D call uncertain. Germline V lookup: CDR1 MNHNS, CDR2 SASEGT. This CDR3 has 16 residues. With 5 bases removed from V and 6 bases from J, the gap between germline ends came to 19 bases.